The following is a T cell receptor (beta chain) sequence with its context. What it recognizes is unknown. With a much larger clone just one base away, this may be a read error. Investigators prepared the TCR beta libraries by applying iRepertoire HTBI primers and Arm-PCR of CDR3 regions. One entry per CDR3 protein, called by TCRdb with MiXCR from the multiplex PCR reads. The sample has roughly 470,000 distinct CDR3 sequences, more than 20% seen once. Germline V gene data show CDR1 as DFQATT and CDR2 as SNEGSKA (reference sequence). V was shortened by 5 bases and J by 1 base, with 12 bases between the two germline ends. CDR3 length equals 13 residues. This sample stems from a study of regulatory T cells in long-lasting Graves disease. Time point denoted: persistent/refractory GD, antithyroid drugs over 5 years with positive TRAb. Construction of the TCR library relied on RNA isolated from PBMCs. The patient group derived from an endocrinology department in Xi'an, China.

Findings and caveats of the study: Persistent Graves' disease cases displayed lower TCR diversity than newly diagnosed ones. Persistent disease favored TRBV28, TRBJ1-2 and TRBJ2-5. Among the persistent patients, thousands of public clonotypes were shared, more than the approximately 970 shared among new patients.

The genes are TRBV20-1 and TRBJ2-7, with D maybe TRBD2 (5 bases). This clonotype originated in a female donor with Graves disease. The sequencing used peripheral blood mononuclear cells (PBMCs), collected when the disease was refractory, from a patient treated with antithyroid drugs. DNA for the CDR3: TGCAGTGCTCCCGAGACTACTTCCTACGAGCAGTACTTC. Translating it yields CSAPETTSYEQYF.